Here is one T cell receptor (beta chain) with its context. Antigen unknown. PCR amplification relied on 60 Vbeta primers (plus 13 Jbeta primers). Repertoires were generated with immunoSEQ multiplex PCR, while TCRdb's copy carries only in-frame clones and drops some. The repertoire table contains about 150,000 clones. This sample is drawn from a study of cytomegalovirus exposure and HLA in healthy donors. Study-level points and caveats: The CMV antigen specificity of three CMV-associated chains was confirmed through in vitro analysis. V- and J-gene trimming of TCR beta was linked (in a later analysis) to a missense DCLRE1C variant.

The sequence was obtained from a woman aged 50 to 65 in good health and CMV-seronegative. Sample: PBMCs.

The CDR3 bases are TGTGCCAGCAGCGGGCCCGATCAGCCCCAGCATTTT. As protein: CASSGPDQPQHF. J is TRBJ1-5 and V is TRBV5-4; no clear D. V lost 4 bases to trimming and J lost 5 bases, with 7 bases between them. The CDR3 sequence is 12 residues long. Germline V lookup: CDR1 SGHNT, CDR2 YYREEE (reference sequence).